This TCR beta chain was profiled in a study of CD8 T cells in Susac syndrome. An input of roughly 0.5 to 1 ug of RNA was subjected to reverse transcription using random hexamers. Amplification of TCR beta CDR3 spanned 54 Vbeta and 13 Jbeta via immunoSEQ multiplex PCR. TCRdb processed the immunoSEQ multiplex PCR reads anew with MiXCR; each CDR3 protein has one entry. The sample has about 150,000 distinct CDR3 sequences, about 94% seen once. This CDR3 is 18 amino acids long. Trimming took 5 bases from V and 0 from J, leaving 24 bases between them. Germline-derived CDR1 and CDR2 are GTSNPN and SVGIG (reference sequence).

The TCR comes from a human donor with multiple sclerosis. The chain uses TRBV30 and TRBJ2-3; D perhaps matches TRBD2 (5 bases). The material sequenced was CD8+ T cells from PBMCs. CDR3 in amino acids: CAWVGRKGGFPSTDTQYF. The CDR3 bases are TGTGCCTGGGTTGGCCGGAAAGGAGGTTTTCCTAGCACAGATACGCAGTATTTT.